Listed here are 27 T cell receptor beta chains from one sample, sequenced in a study of shared clonotypes between healthy human individuals. TCRdb's table, derived via immunoSEQ multiplex PCR, lists solely in-frame clones and lacks some. The sample comprises about 490,000 clones, approximately 80% of which are singletons, and more than 10% rests with the top ten. Sequencing was carried out using PBMCs. Receptors originate from a woman in her forties in good health. Some clones in this sample may be carry-over from other donors' samples.

This sequence joins TRBV5-1 and TRBJ2-7, with D unclear. Trimming took 0 bases from V and 5 from J, leaving 12 bases between them. This CDR3 has 14 residues. The germline gives CDR1 SGHRS, CDR2 YFSETQ. The CDR3 region has the DNA TGCGCCAGCAGCTTGGTTGGGGTTGCTAACGAGCAGTACTTC. Protein product: CASSLVGVANEQYF. Full variable domain (missing parts from reference TRBV5-1 and TRBJ2-7): KAGVTQTPRYLIKTRGQQVTLSCSPISGHRSVSWYQQTPGQGLQFLFEYFSETQRNKGNFPGRFSGRQFSNSRSEMNVSTLELGDSALYLCASSLVGVANEQYFGPGTRLTVT.

This chain links TRBV9 with TRBJ2-5; either TRBD1 or TRBD2 may supply D (5 bases each). Germline-derived CDR1 and CDR2 are SGDLS and YYNGEE. The CDR3 consists of 17 residues. V shed 0 bases and J shed 3 bases, with 18 bases lying between them. The CDR3 coding sequence is TGTGCCAGCAGCGTAGCTACTTTTGGGGGATTCGAAGAGACCCAGTACTTC. This sequence encodes CASSVATFGGFEETQYF.

J is TRBJ1-2 and V is TRBV28; no firm D call. CDR3 length: 14 amino acids. Per germline, CDR1 MDHEN and CDR2 SYDVKM. The V gene lost 2 bases and the J gene lost 5 bases, with 12 bases spanning the gap. The CDR3 bases are TGTGCCAGCAGTTTAGGGTCCGATTATTATGGCTACACCTTC. The encoded protein is CASSLGSDYYGYTF.

J is TRBJ2-1 and V is TRBV11-2, with D possibly matching TRBD1 (6 bases). The germline V gene has CDR1 SGHAT and CDR2 FQNNGV. V lost 5 bases and J lost 9, with 20 bases in between. The CDR3 covers 15 residues. The CDR3, as DNA: TGTGCCAGCAGCCCAGCCACAGGGCCCGTCGGTGAGCAGTTCTTC. It translates to CASSPATGPVGEQFF.

This rearrangement joins TRBV7-8 to TRBJ2-3; 10 bases are shared with TRBD2. J was trimmed by 3 bases and V by 5 bases; bases with no gene match: 8. The CDR3 runs to 16 residues. Germline loops: CDR1 SGHVS, CDR2 FQNEAQ. The CDR3 DNA follows: TGTGCCAGCAGCACCGAGGGACTAGCGATTACAGATACGCAGTATTTT. Amino acid sequence: CASSTEGLAITDTQYF.

The chain employs TRBV14 and TRBJ2-1; possibly TRBD2 for D (6 bases). CDR1 and CDR2 (germline): SGHDN, FVKESK. Trimming cost V 3 bases and J 7 bases, with 22 bases left between them. The CDR3 is made up of 17 amino acids. CDR3 sequence: CASSHRLPGIAVNEQFF. Written as DNA, the CDR3 is TGTGCCAGCAGCCACCGTCTCCCTGGAATAGCGGTAAATGAGCAGTTCTTC. Supplemented by reference TRBV14 and TRBJ2-1, the full variable domain reads EAGVTQFPSHSVIEKGQTVTLRCDPISGHDNLYWYRRVMGKEIKFLLHFVKESKQDESGMPNNRFLAERTGGTYSTLKVQPAELEDSGVYFCASSHRLPGIAVNEQFFGPGTRLTVL.

This chain joins TRBV7-3 and TRBJ2-1; 10 bases fit TRBD1. Germline CDR1 SGHTA, CDR2 FQGTGA. The CDR3 length is 16 residues. J was trimmed by 5 bases and V by 4 bases; bases with no gene match: 8. This CDR3 is CASSSRPGTGDNEQFF. The CDR3 region has the DNA TGTGCCAGCAGCTCTCGGCCCGGGACAGGGGACAATGAGCAGTTCTTC.

The CDR3 spells CASSPSDRAHTEAFF. The CDR3, as DNA: TGTGCCAGCTCACCGTCGGACAGGGCTCACACTGAAGCTTTCTTT. The chain employs TRBV18 and TRBJ1-1; 8 nucleotides align to TRBD1. The CDR3 covers 15 residues. The germline gives CDR1 KGHSH, CDR2 LQKENI. V gave up 3 bases and J gave up 3 bases; unmatched junction bases: 6.

This sequence joins TRBV6-1 and TRBJ2-1; D unclear. V lost 6 bases and J lost 0, with 9 bases in between. CDR1 MNHNS and CDR2 SASEGT come from the germline V gene. The CDR3 length is 14 residues. Written as DNA, the CDR3 is TGTGCCAGCAGACGAGGTGACTCCTACAATGAGCAGTTCTTC. The encoded protein is CASRRGDSYNEQFF.

V usage is TRBV5-5 and J usage is TRBJ1-2; no definite D call. The germline V and J ends were trimmed by 4 bases and 3 bases, with 10 bases remaining between them. Germline V lookup: CDR1 SGHKS, CDR2 YYEKEE (reference sequence). This CDR3 is built from 13 residues. The CDR3: CASSPGVDYGYTF. CDR3 nucleotides: TGTGCCAGCAGCCCCGGAGTAGACTATGGCTACACCTTC.

The CDR3 reads CAWGSGLSSYNEQFF. Here the CDR3 DNA reads TGTGCCTGGGGTTCAGGGCTAAGCTCCTACAATGAGCAGTTCTTC. The chain has TRBV30 and TRBJ2-1; tentatively, D is TRBD1 (5 bases). The CDR3 runs to 15 residues. Per the germline V gene, CDR1 is GTSNPN and CDR2 is SVGIG (reference sequence). Trimming pared 5 bases from V and 0 bases from J, leaving 14 bases between.

The sample holds one count of this clone. The rearrangement joins TRBV29-1 to TRBJ2-3; D is perhaps TRBD2 (7 bases). CDR1 is SQVTM, CDR2 ANQGSEA, per germline. This CDR3 spans 13 amino acids. Trimming removed 3 bases at V and 5 bases at J, with 12 bases between. The CDR3 loop reads CSVESGGQDTQYF. CDR3 in DNA: TGCAGCGTTGAGTCGGGGGGCCAAGATACGCAGTATTTT.

The chain combines TRBV5-1 with TRBJ2-3; TRBD2 matches at 10 bases. The CDR3 runs to 16 residues. In germline, CDR1 is SGHRS, CDR2 YFSETQ. The V segment lost 4 bases and the J segment 5 bases; nucleotides outside the gene matches: 10. CDR3 sequence reads: CASSLGSSGSGDTQYF. The CDR3 region has the DNA TGCGCCAGCAGCCTGGGTTCTAGCGGGAGTGGAGATACGCAGTATTTT.

This clone was found a few times. Other DNA sequences within the sample encode an identical CDR3. The chain joins TRBV11-1 to TRBJ2-1, with TRBD2 matching over 11 bases. Germline lookup yields CDR1 SGHAT and CDR2 FQDESV (reference sequence). This CDR3 is 16 amino acids long. Trimming cost V 6 bases and J 3 bases; bases outside gene matches: 7. CDR3 loop: CASSFTGTSGYNEQFF. CDR3 coding DNA: TGTGCCAGCAGTTTTACCGGGACTAGCGGCTACAATGAGCAGTTCTTC.

The J gene is TRBJ2-5, the V gene TRBV29-1; D is unresolved. CDR1 and CDR2 from the germline V gene are SQVTM and ANQGSEA. This CDR3 region has 14 residues. The ends were cut back, 8 bases at V and 1 base at J, with 17 bases in the middle. The CDR3 nucleotides read TGCAGCTCCCTGCTTGGGGTAGCCCAAGAGACCCAGTACTTC. It encodes CSSLLGVAQETQYF.

In regard to this clone: The same CDR3 arises from other DNA sequences in this sample as well. This chain uses TRBV19 with TRBJ2-1; D unclear. The CDR3 covers 14 residues. V was trimmed by 5 bases and J by 1 base, leaving 9 bases between them. Germline CDR1 reads LNHDA; CDR2 reads SQIVND (reference sequence). This CDR3 reads CASSWVGSYNEQFF. The DNA of the CDR3 is TGTGCCAGTAGTTGGGTCGGTTCCTACAATGAGCAGTTCTTC.

The rearrangement uses TRBV19 and TRBJ1-2; 9 positions agree with TRBD1. Germline V gene data show CDR1 as LNHDA and CDR2 as SQIVND (reference sequence). This CDR3 has 20 residues. The junction had 25 bases not matched to a gene; V was cut back by 3 bases and J by 8 bases. The CDR3 sequence is CASSMTPGQGTLVSGGGYTF. The CDR3 DNA sequence: TGTGCCAGTAGTATGACCCCGGGACAGGGAACCCTCGTAAGTGGCGGCGGCTACACCTTC.

The chain links TRBV30 to TRBJ2-2, with 7 nucleotides matching TRBD2. The junction had 3 bases not matched to a gene; V was cut back by 2 bases and J by 6 bases. This CDR3 has 13 residues. Germline V CDR1 and CDR2: GTSNPN, SVGIG (reference sequence). The CDR3 is CAWSRSGAGELFF. The CDR3 DNA reads TGTGCCTGGAGTCGCAGCGGGGCCGGGGAGCTGTTTTTT. The full variable domain, completed using reference TRBV30 and TRBJ2-2, is SQTIHQWPATLVQPVGSPLSLECTVEGTSNPNLYWYRQAAGRGLQLLFYSVGIGQISSEVPQNLSASRPQDRQFILSSKKLLLSDSGFYLCAWSRSGAGELFFGEGSRLTVL.

The table lists this clone with many counts. This chain joins TRBV7-6 and TRBJ2-1; D is perhaps TRBD2 (5 bases). V lost 5 bases and J lost 4, with 18 bases in between. CDR1 is SGHVS and CDR2 is FNYEAQ in the germline V gene. The CDR3 consists of 16 residues. The CDR3 region has the DNA TGTGCCAGCAGCCCCTTCTTCGCGGGCGCTTACAATGAGCAGTTCTTC. Translated, it gives CASSPFFAGAYNEQFF.

V usage is TRBV30 and J usage is TRBJ1-2, with 8 bases lining up with TRBD1. This CDR3 is 13 amino acids long. Germline CDR1 GTSNPN, CDR2 SVGIG (reference sequence). The J segment lost 7 bases and the V segment lost 3 bases, leaving 7 bases of the junction unmatched. CDR3 sequence: CAWSVQGAGGYTF. For the CDR3, the DNA is TGTGCCTGGAGCGTTCAGGGGGCGGGTGGCTACACCTTC.

The table lists this clone with a count of one. The chain joins TRBV11-2 to TRBJ2-3; TRBD1 might be the D (6 bases). Germline V gene data show CDR1 as SGHAT and CDR2 as FQNNGV. V gave up 3 bases and J gave up 2 bases, with 9 bases separating them. CDR3 length: 14 amino acids. This CDR3 is CASSFAGATDTQYF. The CDR3, as DNA: TGTGCCAGCAGCTTTGCAGGGGCCACAGATACGCAGTATTTT.

V usage is TRBV5-4 and J usage is TRBJ1-6; 7 bases are a match to TRBD1. Per germline, CDR1 SGHNT and CDR2 YYREEE (reference sequence). Trimming cost V 0 bases and J 6 bases; bases outside gene matches: 3. This CDR3 has 15 amino acids. The CDR3 region has the DNA TGTGCCAGCAGCTTGGAAGAGGGGGCTAATTCACCCCTCCACTTT. It codes for CASSLEEGANSPLHF.

The chain employs TRBV5-8 and TRBJ2-3; 7 bases map to TRBD2. V gave up 2 bases and J gave up 2 bases; unmatched junction bases: 5. This CDR3 is built from 15 residues. Germline loops: CDR1 SGHTS, CDR2 YDEGEE. The CDR3 loop is CASSLSGTNTDTQYF. The CDR3 DNA sequence: TGTGCCAGCAGCTTATCCGGGACTAACACAGATACGCAGTATTTT.

The V gene is TRBV7-2, the J gene TRBJ2-1; tentatively, D is TRBD2 (6 bases). Germline CDR1 reads SGHTA; CDR2 reads FQGNSA. V lost 5 bases and J 3 bases, leaving 11 bases between the germline ends. This CDR3 region has 14 residues. CDR3 nucleotide sequence: TGTGCCAGCAGCCCGCGGACTAACTACAATGAGCAGTTCTTC. As protein: CASSPRTNYNEQFF.

The rearrangement uses TRBV28 and TRBJ1-5, with unresolved D. Trimming took off 6 bases at V and 7 bases at J, with 19 bases between the two ends. The V gene's germline CDR1 is MDHEN and CDR2 SYDVKM. This CDR3 has 15 amino acids. The CDR3 here is CASSAARFVGQPQHF. In nucleotides, the CDR3 is TGTGCCAGCAGCGCCGCGAGGTTCGTCGGGCAGCCCCAGCATTTT.

The chain uses TRBV4-1 and TRBJ2-2; no clear D. Between the trimmed V and J ends, which lost 1 base and 6 bases, there was a span of 15 bases. Germline CDR1 is MGHRA and CDR2 is YSYEKL. The CDR3 is made up of 16 amino acids. Here the CDR3 reads CASSQVGVDLAGELFF. The CDR3 DNA reads as TGCGCCAGCAGCCAAGTTGGGGTCGACCTTGCCGGGGAGCTGTTTTTT.

CDR3 in amino acids: CASRSHGGSSYEQYF. CDR3 in DNA: TGTGCCAGCAGATCCCACGGGGGGAGCTCCTACGAGCAGTACTTC. The rearrangement joins TRBV28 to TRBJ2-7, with 7 nucleotides matching TRBD2. The CDR3 runs to 15 residues. Per germline, CDR1 MDHEN and CDR2 SYDVKM. V shed 6 bases and J 0 bases; nucleotides not matched to a gene: 8.